This is a list of T cell receptor beta chains from one sample in a study of PD-1 blockade in classical Hodgkin lymphoma. Clones were sequenced by immunoSEQ multiplex PCR, and TCRdb holds only the in-frame ones, with some missing. The sample includes some 26,000 clones, around 85% of them seen just once. This material consisted of CD4+ T cells from blood, taken before the fourth cycle of nivolumab. All receptors come from a human donor with classical Hodgkin lymphoma. The CDR3 runs from the conserved cysteine through the conserved F or W. The D gene is left open where the match is weak. A clone size is listed for some rows: how often the clone was seen (once, few, many), or a class if it is expanded.

TGTGCCTGGAGTGTAGACTCAGTCTACGAGCAGTACTTC | CAWSVDSVYEQYF | - | - | TRBJ2-7 | TRBV30
TGTGCCAGCGCGAGAACGGGGGGGGACACTGAAGCTTTCTTT | CASARTGGDTEAFF | - | - | TRBJ1-1 | TRBV2
TGCGCCAGCATGCGGGGGGAGTTAAATGAAAAACTGTTTTTT | CASMRGELNEKLFF | - | - | TRBJ1-4 | TRBV5-1
TGTGCCTGGAATCTGTTCCAAGAGCAGTTCTTC | CAWNLFQEQFF | - | - | TRBJ2-1 | TRBV30
TGTGCCAGCAGCCTGGACAGGGGCTACACTGAAGCTTTCTTT | CASSLDRGYTEAFF | TRBD1 | - | TRBJ1-1 | TRBV4-2
TGTGCCAGCAGCTTGGGGCTACAGGGGTGGCATAATTCACCCCTCCACTTT | CASSLGLQGWHNSPLHF | TRBD1 | - | TRBJ1-6 | TRBV5-6
TGCGCCAGCAGCCTAGGACAGGGGATATATGGCTACACCTTC | CASSLGQGIYGYTF | TRBD1 | - | TRBJ1-2 | TRBV5-1
TGTGCCAGCAGTTACGACGCTGGGAACACTGAAGCTTTCTTT | CASSYDAGNTEAFF | - | - | TRBJ1-1 | TRBV6-5
TGTGCCTGGAGTGTAAAGTCTGGAAACACCATATATTTT | CAWSVKSGNTIYF | - | once | TRBJ1-3 | TRBV30
TGTGCCAGTAGTACCGACGGCGACGAGCAGTACTTC | CASSTDGDEQYF | - | - | TRBJ2-7 | TRBV19